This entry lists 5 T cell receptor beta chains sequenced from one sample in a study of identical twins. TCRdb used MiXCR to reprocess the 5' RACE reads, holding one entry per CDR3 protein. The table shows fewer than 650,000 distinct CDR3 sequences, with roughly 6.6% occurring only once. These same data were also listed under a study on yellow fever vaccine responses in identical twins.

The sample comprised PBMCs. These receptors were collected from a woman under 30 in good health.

The CDR3 nucleotides read TGTGCCACCTCAACAGGGGTTTCAGATACGCAGTATTTT. This codes for CATSTGVSDTQYF. This chain links TRBV7-6 with TRBJ2-3, with 7 bases identical to TRBD1. CDR3 length: 13 amino acids. J gave up 4 bases and V 10 bases, and 8 bases lay outside the gene matches. Germline V gene data show CDR1 as SGHVS and CDR2 as FNYEAQ.

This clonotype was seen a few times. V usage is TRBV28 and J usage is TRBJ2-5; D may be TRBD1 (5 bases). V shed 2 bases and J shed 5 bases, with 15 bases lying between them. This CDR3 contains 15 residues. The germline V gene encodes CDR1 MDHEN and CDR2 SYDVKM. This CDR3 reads CASSLVSRQQETQYF. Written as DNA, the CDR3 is TGTGCCAGCAGTTTAGTTAGCAGACAGCAGGAGACCCAGTACTTC. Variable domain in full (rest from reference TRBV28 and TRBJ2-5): DVKVTQSSRYLVKRTGEKVFLECVQDMDHENMFWYRQDPGLGLRLIYFSYDVKMKEKGDIPEGYSVSREKKERFSLILESASTNQTSMYLCASSLVSRQQETQYFGPGTRLLVL.

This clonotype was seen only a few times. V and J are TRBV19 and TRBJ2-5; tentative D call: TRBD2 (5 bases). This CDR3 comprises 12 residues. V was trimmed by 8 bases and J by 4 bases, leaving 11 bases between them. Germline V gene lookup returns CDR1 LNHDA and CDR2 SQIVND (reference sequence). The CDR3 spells CASSKSGETQYF. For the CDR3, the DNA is TGTGCCAGTTCGAAAAGCGGAGAGACCCAGTACTTC.

The CDR3 region has the DNA TGTGCCAGCAGCACCGGACTCGTCAATCAGCCCCAGCATTTT. Encoded protein: CASSTGLVNQPQHF. The chain has TRBV11-2 and TRBJ1-5; D remains unclear. The germline gives CDR1 SGHAT, CDR2 FQNNGV. Between the trimmed V and J ends, which lost 5 bases and 3 bases, there was a span of 11 bases. CDR3 length: 14 residues.

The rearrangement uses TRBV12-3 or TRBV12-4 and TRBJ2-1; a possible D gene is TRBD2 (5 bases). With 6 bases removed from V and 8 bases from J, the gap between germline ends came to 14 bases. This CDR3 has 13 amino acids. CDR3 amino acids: CASSHLEEDEQFF. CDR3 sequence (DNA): TGTGCCAGCAGCCACCTGGAGGAGGATGAGCAGTTCTTC.